This entry lists 27 T cell receptor beta chains sequenced from one sample in a study of T-cell memory formation after mild COVID-19. TCRdb re-analysed the 5' RACE reads in MiXCR, keeping a single row per CDR3 protein. Among under 250,000 distinct CDR3 sequences, about 9.2% were seen once, and the ten largest hold 3% to 4.5%. The specimen was PBMCs or a T cell subset sorted from them (not recorded which). These TCRs come from a young man who had mild COVID-19 (a few samples of this study predate the infection). Cell type and time point are not known.

Turning to this clonotype: This clone may be a read error of a much larger clone one base away. The chain recombines TRBV6-2 or TRBV6-3 with TRBJ1-1, with D maybe TRBD1 (5 bases). The CDR3 sequence is 17 residues long. Germline assignment: CDR1 MNHEY and CDR2 SVGEGT. Trimming left V 5 bases short and J 4 bases short, with 23 bases between. In nucleotides, the CDR3 is TGTGCCAGCAGTCACTTCCTAACAGGTAGATACGTCACTGAAGCTTTCTTT. Its translation is CASSHFLTGRYVTEAFF.

This clonotype was seen repeatedly, ten times or more. V and J are TRBV5-1 and TRBJ2-5, with D perhaps TRBD2 (6 bases). The V end lost 0 bases, the J end lost 2 bases, and 11 bases lay between the germline ends. Germline CDR1 and CDR2: SGHRS and YFSETQ. This CDR3 spans 15 amino acids. CDR3 sequence: CASSLDGGVQETQYF. DNA of the CDR3: TGCGCCAGCAGCTTGGATGGAGGGGTACAAGAGACCCAGTACTTC. The variable domain in full, with the rest retrieved from reference TRBV5-1 and TRBJ2-5, is KAGVTQTPRYLIKTRGQQVTLSCSPISGHRSVSWYQQTPGQGLQFLFEYFSETQRNKGNFPGRFSGRQFSNSRSEMNVSTLELGDSALYLCASSLDGGVQETQYFGPGTRLLVL.

The chain couples TRBV25-1 to TRBJ2-2, with D unclear. Between the trimmed V and J ends, which lost 3 bases and 2 bases, there was a span of 13 bases. Per germline, CDR1 MGHDK and CDR2 SYGVNS. This CDR3 is built from 16 residues. The CDR3, as DNA: TGTGCCAGCAGTGATTTGAAAAATTCAAACACCGGGGAGCTGTTTTTT. Translating it yields CASSDLKNSNTGELFF.

This clonotype has at least ten counts. J is TRBJ2-3 and V is TRBV7-2; 12 positions agree with TRBD2. The CDR3 sequence is 16 residues long. The germline V gene encodes CDR1 SGHTA and CDR2 FQGNSA. The V and J ends lost 1 base and 6 bases, in that order; junction bases with no gene match: 5. The CDR3 region has the DNA TGTGCCAGCAGCTTAGGAGGGACTAGCGGGTTTGATACGCAGTATTTT. Amino acids: CASSLGGTSGFDTQYF.

This chain joins TRBV7-9 and TRBJ1-2, with D perhaps TRBD1 (5 bases). V was cut by 7 bases and J by 5 bases, with 14 bases left in between. The CDR3 extends over 13 amino acids. CDR1 is SEHNR and CDR2 is FQNEAQ in the germline V gene (reference sequence). The CDR3 reads CASTAPGVYGYTF. The CDR3 DNA follows: TGTGCCAGCACGGCGCCGGGGGTTTATGGCTACACCTTC.

This clonotype was detected only a few times. The chain uses TRBV7-3 and TRBJ2-1; 11 nucleotides match TRBD2. CDR1 and CDR2 (germline): SGHTA, FQGTGA. The junction had 5 bases not matched to a gene; V was cut back by 4 bases and J by 0 bases. The CDR3 covers 17 residues. CDR3 residues: CASSSSGGSSSYNEQFF. CDR3 in DNA: TGTGCCAGCAGCTCTAGCGGGGGGTCTTCCTCCTACAATGAGCAGTTCTTC.

This chain joins TRBV4-3 and TRBJ2-1; 7 bases agree with TRBD2. The CDR3 is made up of 16 amino acids. The V and J ends lost 3 bases and 3 bases, in that order; junction bases with no gene match: 8. Germline V CDR1 and CDR2: LGHNA, YSLEER. As DNA, the CDR3 is TGCGCCAGCAGCCACGTTAGCGGGCCCTTCTACAATGAGCAGTTCTTC. It translates to CASSHVSGPFYNEQFF.

The V call is TRBV12-3 or TRBV12-4, the J call TRBJ1-6, with 9 nucleotides matching TRBD1. This CDR3 region has 14 residues. The V segment lost 5 bases and the J segment 8 bases; nucleotides outside the gene matches: 4. CDR3 nucleotides: TGTGCCAGCAGTCTTGGGACAGGGTATTCACCCCTCCACTTT. Its translation: CASSLGTGYSPLHF.

The table lists this clonotype with a few counts. As DNA, the CDR3 is TGTGCCAGCAGACACAATATTGATACGCAGTATTTT. Its translation: CASRHNIDTQYF. The rearrangement joins TRBV28 to TRBJ2-3; no clear D. CDR1 and CDR2 (germline): MDHEN, SYDVKM. The CDR3 is made up of 12 amino acids. Trimming removed 6 bases at V and 6 bases at J, with 10 bases between.

This clonotype came up many times. In DNA form, the CDR3 reads TGTGCCAGCAGCGGGACCACAGATACGCAGTATTTT. This codes for CASSGTTDTQYF. The chain combines TRBV12-3 or TRBV12-4 with TRBJ2-3; D is perhaps TRBD1 or TRBD2 (5 bases each). Between the trimmed V and J ends, which lost 6 bases and 2 bases, there was a span of 6 bases. CDR3 size: 12 residues.

In its sample, this clonotype was seen many times. This chain uses TRBV9 with TRBJ2-4, with D maybe TRBD1 (5 bases). V lost 0 bases to trimming and J lost 2 bases, with 12 bases between them. Germline-derived CDR1 and CDR2 are SGDLS and YYNGEE. This CDR3 has 16 amino acids. The chain's CDR3 is CASSVDAGSTKNIQYF. The CDR3 DNA sequence: TGTGCCAGCAGCGTAGACGCAGGGTCAACCAAAAACATTCAGTACTTC.

Only a few counts were recorded for this clonotype. This chain connects TRBV7-9 to TRBJ1-3; the D is unclear. The CDR3 is made up of 13 amino acids. Trimming pared 3 bases from V and 7 bases from J, leaving 10 bases between. Germline CDR1 reads SEHNR; CDR2 reads FQNEAQ (reference sequence). CDR3 nucleotides: TGTGCCAGCAGCTTCTTTCCGGAGAACACCATATATTTT. It specifies CASSFFPENTIYF.

The sample holds many counts of this clonotype. The genes are TRBV4-3 and TRBJ2-1, with D perhaps TRBD1 or TRBD2 (7 bases each). The CDR3 has 16 residues. V was pared by 3 bases and J by 4 bases, with 16 bases between. Germline values: CDR1 LGHNA, CDR2 YSLEER. As DNA, the CDR3 is TGCGCCAGCAGCCAGGGGGAGGGACAGCTTTACAATGAGCAGTTCTTC. It is translated as CASSQGEGQLYNEQFF.

This clonotype was observed a handful of times. The chain uses TRBV7-9 and TRBJ2-5, with 8 bases matching TRBD2. Germline V gene data show CDR1 as SEHNR and CDR2 as FQNEAQ (reference sequence). The CDR3 has 16 amino acids. V lost 5 bases and J lost 5; bases outside the gene matches: 13. The CDR3 region has the DNA TGTGCCAGCAGCGCTACTAGCGGTGCACGGGGTGAGACCCAGTACTTC. As protein: CASSATSGARGETQYF.

The chain recombines TRBV5-1 with TRBJ1-6; D gene uncertain. Germline CDR1 is SGHRS and CDR2 is YFSETQ. Trimming cost V 0 bases and J 7 bases, with 8 bases left between them. The CDR3 spans 14 residues. DNA for the CDR3: TGCGCCAGCAGCTTGGGTGTGGGGAATTCACCCCTCCACTTT. Translation: CASSLGVGNSPLHF.

The V and J genes are TRBV6-5 and TRBJ1-6; the D is unclear. Trimming stripped 2 bases from V and 7 bases from J, with 9 bases between. CDR1 and CDR2 from the germline V gene are MNHEY and SVGAGI. CDR3 length: 14 residues. The CDR3 spells CASSYEGLNSPLHF. CDR3 DNA: TGTGCCAGCAGTTACGAAGGTCTCAATTCACCCCTCCACTTT.

The chain links TRBV7-2 to TRBJ2-1; D is unresolved. The CDR3 totals 13 residues. V lost 2 bases and J lost 5, with 7 bases in between. Germline CDR1 reads SGHTA; CDR2 reads FQGNSA. The CDR3 loop is CASSLSGNNEQFF. Written as DNA, the CDR3 is TGTGCCAGCAGCTTATCGGGTAACAATGAGCAGTTCTTC.

Only a few counts were recorded for this clonotype. The J gene is TRBJ1-1, the V gene TRBV5-1; 7 bases match TRBD1. Germline assignment: CDR1 SGHRS and CDR2 YFSETQ. The junction had 9 bases not matched to a gene; V was cut back by 4 bases and J by 6 bases. The CDR3 spans 14 residues. This chain's CDR3 is CASSPGGGESEAFF. The CDR3 DNA follows: TGCGCCAGCAGCCCAGGGGGGGGCGAGTCTGAAGCTTTCTTT. Together with reference TRBV5-1 and TRBJ1-1, the CDR3 gives the full variable domain: KAGVTQTPRYLIKTRGQQVTLSCSPISGHRSVSWYQQTPGQGLQFLFEYFSETQRNKGNFPGRFSGRQFSNSRSEMNVSTLELGDSALYLCASSPGGGESEAFFGQGTRLTVV.

The chain joins TRBV7-2 to TRBJ2-7; D uncertain. This CDR3 is 14 amino acids long. Trimming removed 11 bases from V and 0 bases from J, with 17 bases in between. Per germline, CDR1 SGHTA and CDR2 FQGNSA. CDR3 in amino acids: CAHEDAGSSYEQYV. For the CDR3, the DNA is TGTGCCCACGAGGACGCAGGTAGCTCCTACGAGCAGTACGTC.

CDR3 nucleotides: TGTGCCAGCAGTTACATAAGGGATGGCTACACCTTC. As protein: CASSYIRDGYTF. The chain recombines TRBV6-2 or TRBV6-3 with TRBJ1-2; no reliable D call. CDR1 is MNHEY and CDR2 is SVGEGT in the germline V gene. V lost 2 bases and J 6 bases, leaving 7 bases between the germline ends. This CDR3 spans 12 amino acids.

This clonotype was detected only a few times. V usage is TRBV7-3 and J usage is TRBJ2-1; 8 bases align to TRBD1. V dropped 3 bases and J dropped 11; count of bases not matched to a gene: 9. Germline values: CDR1 SGHTA, CDR2 FQGTGA. This CDR3 region has 14 residues. The CDR3 coding sequence is TGTGCCAGCAGCTTTGGACAGGGTTCGGGTAAGCAGTTCTTC. As protein: CASSFGQGSGKQFF.

The chain joins TRBV30 to TRBJ2-5; tentatively, D is TRBD2 (5 bases). Trimming shortened V by 1 base and J by 2 bases, and 17 bases separated the two germline ends. The germline V gene encodes CDR1 GTSNPN and CDR2 SVGIG (reference sequence). CDR3 length: 16 residues. This CDR3 is CAWSAPRVGGQETQYF. CDR3 bases: TGTGCCTGGAGTGCCCCGCGGGTAGGCGGACAAGAGACCCAGTACTTC. The entire variable domain, with the rest obtained from reference TRBV30 and TRBJ2-5, is as follows: SQTIHQWPATLVQPVGSPLSLECTVEGTSNPNLYWYRQAAGRGLQLLFYSVGIGQISSEVPQNLSASRPQDRQFILSSKKLLLSDSGFYLCAWSAPRVGGQETQYFGPGTRLLVL.

V and J are TRBV2 and TRBJ2-1, with TRBD1 matching over 10 bases. The germline V gene has CDR1 SNHLY and CDR2 FYNNEI. This CDR3 is 16 amino acids long. Trimming at V came to 2 bases and at J to 7 bases, leaving 8 bases not matched to a gene. CDR3 residues: CASSEREGTGVNEQFF. CDR3 DNA: TGTGCCAGCAGTGAACGGGAAGGGACAGGGGTGAATGAGCAGTTCTTC.

This chain uses TRBV12-3 or TRBV12-4 with TRBJ2-7, with D tentatively TRBD2 (6 bases). The CDR3 spans 17 residues. Trimming pared 5 bases from V and 5 bases from J, leaving 25 bases between. The CDR3 DNA reads TGTGCCAGCAGTATACTGATAACGGGGGACCTATTCGACGAGCAGTACTTC. Translating it yields CASSILITGDLFDEQYF.

The chain joins TRBV7-9 to TRBJ1-2, with a weak D call TRBD1 (6 bases). This CDR3 spans 12 amino acids. Trimming took 1 base from V and 7 from J, leaving 7 bases between them. Germline loops: CDR1 SEHNR, CDR2 FQNEAQ (reference sequence). CDR3 sequence (DNA): TGTGCCAGCAGCTTAGGGGGGGCTGGCTACACCTTC. Its translation is CASSLGGAGYTF.

The CDR3 is CASSQDPPPTGNEQFF. The CDR3 bases are TGTGCCAGCAGCCAAGATCCTCCTCCCACAGGGAATGAGCAGTTCTTC. The V gene is TRBV3-1, the J gene TRBJ2-1; maybe TRBD1 (6 bases). This CDR3 has 16 amino acids. Germline V gene sequence: CDR1 LGHDT, CDR2 YNNKEL (reference sequence). V lost 0 bases and J lost 7, with 16 bases in between.

This chain connects TRBV12-3 or TRBV12-4 to TRBJ2-5; no clear D. This CDR3 contains 13 residues. Trimming removed 3 bases from V and 2 bases from J, with 7 bases in between. The CDR3 protein is CASSFAEQETQYF. CDR3 DNA: TGTGCCAGCAGTTTCGCCGAGCAAGAGACCCAGTACTTC.